A single sample gave rise to the 10 T cell receptor beta chains below, sequenced in a study of T cells in women clearing cervical HPV infection. Clones were sequenced by immunoSEQ multiplex PCR, and TCRdb holds only the in-frame ones, with some missing. Its clone listing holds tens of thousands of clones. The sequenced material came from blood buffy coat. All receptors come from a woman between 18 and 69 years old with a cervical HPV16 infection that either progressed to CIN3+ or cleared (not recorded which).

CDR3 amino acids: CASSWQDRGLTEAFF. The DNA read from the CDR3 is TGTGCCAGCTCGTGGCAGGACAGGGGGCTCACTGAA. The gene calls are TRBV18 and TRBJ1-1, with 11 bases matching TRBD1. The CDR3 goes on 3 residues after the read ends, and that part is filled in from the germline J gene. Germline CDR1 reads KGHSH; CDR2 reads LQKENI. The CDR3 spans 15 residues. Trimming took 6 bases from V and 4 from J; bases not matched to a gene: 7.

About this clone: The read terminates 3 residues before the CDR3 end, so the remaining end is supplied by the germline J gene. The J gene is TRBJ2-4, the V gene TRBV20-1; TRBD2 matches at 9 bases. CDR1 and CDR2 from the germline V gene are DFQATT and SNEGSKA (reference sequence). The CDR3 consists of 16 residues. The CDR3 loop is CSARDSGGMYQETQYF. The sequenced part of the CDR3 DNA is TGCAGTGCTAGAGACAGCGGGGGGATGTACCAAGAGACT.

Notes on this clone: Coverage ceases 3 residues before the CDR3 finishes, and the germline J gene fills in the end. The chain couples TRBV2 to TRBJ2-2; 9 bases map to TRBD2. Trimming removed 3 bases from V and 4 bases from J; junction bases left unmatched: 3. The CDR3 consists of 15 residues. The germline CDR1 and CDR2 sequences are SNHLY and FYNNEI. The CDR3 sequence is CASSDKLAGTGELFF. The part of the CDR3 DNA that was read is TGTGCCAGCAGTGATAAACTAGCGGGCACCGGGGAG.

Of note for this clone: The read falls 3 residues short of the CDR3 end, and the missing part is taken from the germline J gene. The chain is built from TRBV20-1 and TRBJ1-2; D perhaps matches TRBD1 (5 bases). V gave up 6 bases and J gave up 6 bases, with 17 bases separating them. This CDR3 is built from 13 residues. From germline, CDR1 is DFQATT and CDR2 SNEGSKA (reference sequence). CDR3 DNA, as far as it was read: TGCAGTGCCGCGGGGCGGGGCCAGAATGGC. Translated: CSAAGRGQNG. The whole CDR3 protein is CSAAGRGQNGYTF.

As regards this clone: The DNA ends 3 residues before the CDR3 does, and the rest of the CDR3 is filled in from the germline J gene. J is TRBJ1-4 and V is TRBV30, with 11 bases aligning to TRBD1. This CDR3 has 12 residues. Germline values: CDR1 GTSNPN, CDR2 SVGIG (reference sequence). The part of the CDR3 DNA that was read is TGTGCCTGGTCCGGGACAGGGGGTCAA. It codes for CAWSGTGGQ. The entire CDR3 sequence reads CAWSGTGGQLFF.

To note about this clone: The read comes to an end 3 residues before the CDR3 does, leaving the germline J gene to fill in the end. The V and J genes are TRBV12-3 or TRBV12-4 and TRBJ2-5; possibly TRBD2 for D (5 bases). There are 15 residues in the CDR3. V shed 3 bases and J shed 1 base, with 12 bases lying between them. This CDR3 reads CASSLSGSLQETQYF. CDR3 bases read: TGTGCCAGCAGTTTGTCGGGGTCCCTCCAAGAGACC.

Points on this clone: The read finishes 3 residues shy of the CDR3 end, and the germline J gene is used to complete it. This rearrangement joins TRBV20-1 to TRBJ2-1, with D perhaps matching TRBD2 (5 bases). The germline V and J ends were trimmed by 2 bases and 0 bases, with 20 bases remaining between them. Germline CDR1 is DFQATT and CDR2 is SNEGSKA (reference sequence). The CDR3 length is 18 residues. The CDR3 bases that were read are TGCAGTGCTAGAACTACGGACGTCGGACTGAACTCCTACAATGAG. Its translation: CSARTTDVGLNSYNE. In full, the CDR3 reads CSARTTDVGLNSYNEQFF.

As regards this clone: The DNA ends 3 residues before the CDR3 does, and the rest of the CDR3 is filled in from the germline J gene. The chain combines TRBV7-3 with TRBJ2-6, with D unresolved. Trimming took off 5 bases at V and 4 bases at J, with 15 bases between the two ends. In germline, CDR1 is SGHTA, CDR2 FQGTGA. The CDR3 has 16 amino acids. The CDR3 sequence: CASSQTRDLGANVLTF. Incomplete CDR3 DNA: TGTGCCAGCAGCCAAACGAGAGACTTAGGGGCCAACGTC. Supplemented by reference TRBV7-3 and TRBJ2-6, the full variable domain reads GAGVSQTPSNKVTEKGKYVELRCDPISGHTALYWYRQSLGQGPEFLIYFQGTGAADDSGLPNDRFFAVRPEGSVSTLKIQRTERGDSAVYLCASSQTRDLGANVLTFGAGSRLTVL.

About this clone: The observed sequence ends 3 residues before the CDR3 terminus, with the missing tail filled in from the germline J gene. The chain joins TRBV20-1 to TRBJ2-2, with TRBD1 matching over 7 bases. CDR3 size: 14 residues. Germline lookup yields CDR1 DFQATT and CDR2 SNEGSKA (reference sequence). J gave up 4 bases and V 2 bases, and 4 bases lay outside the gene matches. The DNA read from the CDR3 is TGCAGTGCTAGACCCGACAGGGCCACCGGGGAG. Its translation: CSARPDRATGE. The full CDR3 reads CSARPDRATGELFF.

About this clone itself: The CDR3 end lies 3 residues beyond the end of the read and is filled in from the germline J gene. J is TRBJ2-4 and V is TRBV2; 10 bases align to TRBD2. The CDR3 sequence is 13 residues long. CDR1 is SNHLY, CDR2 FYNNEI, per germline. CDR3 bases read: TGTGCCAGCAGTGTTACTAGCGGGGCCCCT. It codes for CASSVTSGAP. The complete CDR3 reads CASSVTSGAPQYF. Variable domain in full (rest from reference TRBV2 and TRBJ2-4): EPEVTQTPSHQVTQMGQEVILRCVPISNHLYFYWYRQILGQKVEFLVSFYNNEISEKSEIFDDQFSVERPDGSNFTLKIRSTKLEDSAMYFCASSVTSGAPQYFGAGTRLSVL.